Below are 23 T cell receptor beta chains sequenced from a single sample in a study of response to subunit inactivated influenza vaccine. TCRdb re-called the RT-PCR reads with MiXCR, one entry per CDR3 protein. Among 500,000 to 600,000 distinct CDR3 sequences listed, 14% were seen once. Sample: PBMCs from blood, taken approximately 12 days after vaccination. The source of these receptors is a man over 45 who received an inactivated influenza vaccine.

V usage is TRBV21-1 and J usage is TRBJ2-2; the table names TRBD1, a call not compared with the DNA. TRBV21-1 counts as a pseudogene. The CDR3 extends over 17 amino acids. CDR3 residues: CALQGVHRTKNTGELFF. CDR3 nucleotides: TGTGCCCTGCAGGGTGTACACCGAACGAAGAACACCGGGGAGCTGTTTTTT.

The CDR3 protein is CATSAHRDGYTF. CDR3 nucleotide sequence: TGTGCCACCAGCGCTCACAGGGATGGCTACACCTTC. This sequence joins TRBV15 and TRBJ1-2, with a tentative D call TRBD1 (6 bases). In germline, CDR1 is LNHNV, CDR2 YYDKDF (reference sequence). V was cut by 5 bases and J by 6 bases, with 10 bases left in between. The CDR3 is made up of 12 amino acids.

This clonotype was recorded only once. This chain connects TRBV20-1 to TRBJ2-3, with unresolved D. CDR3 length equals 14 residues. Germline assignment: CDR1 DFQATT and CDR2 SNEGSKA (reference sequence). The V and J ends lost 3 bases and 1 base respectively, with 11 bases between them. The CDR3 coding sequence is TGCAGTGCTAGTCACCCCACTCGCACAGATACGCAGTATTTT. It is translated as CSASHPTRTDTQYF.

The gene calls are TRBV5-5 and TRBJ2-2, with 10 nucleotides matching TRBD1. The CDR3 has 15 residues. V was clipped by 6 bases and J by 5 bases; unmatched bases: 7. The germline V gene encodes CDR1 SGHKS and CDR2 YYEKEE (reference sequence). For the CDR3, the DNA is TGTGCCAGCAAAAGGGACAGGGGAGTAACCGGGGAGCTGTTTTTT. Translating it yields CASKRDRGVTGELFF. The complete variable domain, with remaining parts taken from reference TRBV5-5 and TRBJ2-2, reads DAGVTQSPTHLIKTRGQQVTLRCSPISGHKSVSWYQQVLGQGPQFIFQYYEKEERGRGNFPDRFSARQFPNYSSELNVNALLLGDSALYLCASKRDRGVTGELFFGEGSRLTVL.

This clonotype was picked up a small number of times. The rearrangement joins TRBV6-6 to TRBJ1-1; no definite D call. Germline V CDR1 and CDR2: MNHNY, SVGAGI (reference sequence). V gave up 5 bases and J gave up 5 bases, with 12 bases separating them. The CDR3 covers 13 residues. The CDR3 reads CASSPQARTEAFF. CDR3 DNA: TGTGCCAGCAGTCCCCAGGCCAGGACTGAAGCTTTCTTT.

J is TRBJ2-1 and V is TRBV20-1, with 7 bases matching TRBD2. V was clipped by 2 bases and J by 0 bases; unmatched bases: 4. The length of the CDR3 is 15 residues. The V gene's germline CDR1 is DFQATT and CDR2 SNEGSKA (reference sequence). The DNA for the CDR3 is TGCAGTGCTAGATCTAGCGGCGACTCCTACAATGAGCAGTTCTTC. Translating it yields CSARSSGDSYNEQFF.

The J gene is TRBJ2-7, the V gene TRBV19; the D gene is possibly TRBD1 (5 bases). The CDR3 runs to 13 residues. V lost 5 bases, J lost 3 bases, and 11 bases lay in between. Germline-derived CDR1 and CDR2 are LNHDA and SQIVND (reference sequence). CDR3 DNA: TGTGCCAGTAGTGACAGTTGGGGCTACGAGCAGTACTTC. This sequence encodes CASSDSWGYEQYF.

In its sample, this clonotype was seen a few times. CDR3 residues: CSAKGGPGTGELFF. The CDR3 bases are TGCAGTGCTAAGGGAGGGCCGGGCACCGGGGAGCTGTTTTTT. The V and J genes are TRBV20-1 and TRBJ2-2; 7 positions match TRBD2. Germline V gene sequence: CDR1 DFQATT, CDR2 SNEGSKA (reference sequence). V lost 4 bases to trimming and J lost 4 bases; unmatched junction nucleotides: 6. This CDR3 region has 14 residues.

This clonotype has just a few counts. V is TRBV5-1 and J is TRBJ2-5, with no clear D. Trimming removed 1 base at V and 5 bases at J, with 15 bases between. The germline V gene encodes CDR1 SGHRS and CDR2 YFSETQ. The CDR3 is made up of 15 amino acids. The CDR3 DNA reads as TGCGCCAGCAGCTTGTTAAGACCCTTAGGGGAGACCCAGTACTTC. As protein: CASSLLRPLGETQYF.

This sequence joins TRBV5-5 and TRBJ2-1; 8 bases line up with TRBD1. J lost 6 bases, V lost 4 bases, and 9 bases had no gene match. Germline CDR1 is SGHKS and CDR2 is YYEKEE (reference sequence). The CDR3 has 15 amino acids. The CDR3 bases are TGTGCCAGCAGCAAGGCCGGACAGGGTGGCAATGAGCAGTTCTTC. This translates into CASSKAGQGGNEQFF.

The V call is TRBV27, the J call TRBJ1-1; 10 bases align to TRBD1. The trim removed 8 bases at V and 4 bases at J, leaving 7 bases unmatched. The length of the CDR3 is 14 residues. CDR1 MNHEY and CDR2 SMNVEV come from the germline V gene (reference sequence). The CDR3 region is CASRDRGWSTEAFF. The CDR3 DNA sequence: TGTGCCAGCCGGGACAGGGGTTGGAGCACTGAAGCTTTCTTT.

This clonotype was observed many times. The V gene is TRBV27, the J gene TRBJ2-2; D uncertain. The CDR3 consists of 18 residues. The germline V and J ends were trimmed by 5 bases and 0 bases, with 19 bases remaining between them. The germline CDR1 and CDR2 sequences are MNHEY and SMNVEV (reference sequence). The CDR3 loop reads CASSPLPGSRANTGELFF. The DNA for the CDR3 is TGTGCCAGCAGTCCCCTCCCCGGGTCAAGAGCGAACACCGGGGAGCTGTTTTTT.

This clonotype was seen more than once but under ten times. The rearrangement uses TRBV5-6 and TRBJ2-7; D gene ambiguous. Per the germline V gene, CDR1 is SGHDT and CDR2 is YYEEEE. V lost 0 bases, J lost 2 bases, and 12 bases lay in between. This CDR3 is 15 amino acids long. The CDR3 spells CASSLGPVAAYEQYF. As DNA, the CDR3 is TGTGCCAGCAGCTTGGGTCCAGTGGCGGCCTACGAGCAGTACTTC.

In its sample, this clonotype was seen many times. CDR3 protein: CATSSTSGGYNEQFF. The CDR3 nucleotides read TGTGCCACCAGCAGCACTAGCGGGGGGTACAATGAGCAGTTCTTC. This chain connects TRBV15 to TRBJ2-1; 12 bases match TRBD2. Germline loops: CDR1 LNHNV, CDR2 YYDKDF (reference sequence). The CDR3 consists of 15 residues. The J segment lost 4 bases and the V segment lost 3 bases, leaving 1 base of the junction unmatched.

This clonotype showed up just a few times. The chain is built from TRBV5-1 and TRBJ2-6; D perhaps matches TRBD1 (6 bases). CDR3 length equals 17 residues. CDR1 and CDR2 from the germline V gene are SGHRS and YFSETQ. Trimming took off 4 bases at V and 0 bases at J, with 14 bases between the two ends. As DNA, the CDR3 is TGCGCCAGCAGCCCACAGGGCGCGAGCTCTGGGGCCAACGTCCTGACTTTC. Protein: CASSPQGASSGANVLTF.

In this sample, this clonotype turned up a few times. V usage is TRBV7-2 and J usage is TRBJ1-5; D remains unclear. The germline gives CDR1 SGHTA, CDR2 FQGNSA. Trimming took off 4 bases at V and 4 bases at J, with 11 bases between the two ends. This CDR3 is built from 14 residues. The CDR3 DNA is TGTGCCAGCAGCTCCACCCTCCTGAATCAGCCCCAGCATTTT. Encoded protein: CASSSTLLNQPQHF.

This rearrangement joins TRBV6-2 or TRBV6-3 to TRBJ2-2; D remains ambiguous. The length of the CDR3 is 17 residues. The V gene lost 1 base and the J gene lost 2 bases, with 14 bases spanning the gap. Germline values: CDR1 MNHEY, CDR2 SVGEGT. CDR3 sequence: CASSYCPRLDNTGELFF. CDR3 bases: TGTGCCAGCAGTTACTGCCCCCGACTGGATAACACCGGGGAGCTGTTTTTT.

This clonotype was seen a few times. This sequence joins TRBV14 and TRBJ2-7; no reliable D call. The V gene lost 1 base and the J gene lost 4 bases, with 11 bases spanning the gap. The CDR3 covers 14 residues. CDR1 SGHDN and CDR2 FVKESK come from the germline V gene. The CDR3 sequence is CASSQGPRRYEQYF. In nucleotides, the CDR3 is TGTGCCAGCAGCCAAGGACCTAGACGGTACGAGCAGTACTTC.

This clonotype was observed many times. This chain uses TRBV7-8 with TRBJ2-3, with TRBD1 matching 8 bases. CDR1 is SGHVS and CDR2 is FQNEAQ in the germline V gene. V dropped 0 bases and J dropped 4; count of bases not matched to a gene: 3. The CDR3 loop spans 15 amino acids. CDR3 bases: TGTGCCAGCAGCTTAGCCAGGGGGCGCGCAGATACGCAGTATTTT. It yields the protein CASSLARGRADTQYF. Full variable domain (outside the CDR3, taken from reference TRBV7-8 and TRBJ2-3): GAGVSQSPRYKVAKRGQDVALRCDPISGHVSLFWYQQALGQGPEFLTYFQNEAQLDKSGLPSDRFFAERPEGSVSTLKIQRTQQEDSAVYLCASSLARGRADTQYFGPGTRLTVL.

J is TRBJ2-7 and V is TRBV7-2, with D perhaps TRBD1 (5 bases). Trimming took 6 bases from V and 3 from J, leaving 21 bases between them. The CDR3 contains 16 residues. Germline V gene lookup returns CDR1 SGHTA and CDR2 FQGNSA. The chain's CDR3 is CASSRLSSGHSYEQYF. The CDR3 bases are TGTGCCAGCAGTCGGCTTAGTTCCGGACATAGCTACGAGCAGTACTTC.

V is TRBV11-2 and J is TRBJ2-1; possibly TRBD2 for D (6 bases). Germline lookup yields CDR1 SGHAT and CDR2 FQNNGV. V dropped 5 bases and J dropped 9 bases, with 14 bases sitting between them. CDR3 size: 13 residues. CDR3 nucleotide sequence: TGTGCCAGCAGCCCGGGACTCGCGATTGAGCAGTTCTTC. Encoded protein: CASSPGLAIEQFF.

This clonotype has a handful of counts. V and J are TRBV14 and TRBJ1-2; D is possibly TRBD1 (6 bases). CDR1 and CDR2 from the germline V gene are SGHDN and FVKESK. V dropped 3 bases and J dropped 2 bases, with 10 bases sitting between them. The CDR3 length is 14 residues. CDR3: CASSQLGQNYGYTF. CDR3 sequence (DNA): TGTGCCAGCAGCCAGCTGGGACAAAACTATGGCTACACCTTC.

The rearrangement links TRBV7-8 to TRBJ1-4; possible D gene TRBD1, 5 bases. Germline V gene lookup returns CDR1 SGHVS and CDR2 FQNEAQ. V gave up 5 bases and J gave up 8 bases, with 12 bases separating them. The CDR3 is 13 residues long. For the CDR3, the DNA is TGTGCCAGCAGCCCGGGACCTAGGGAAAAACTGTTTTTT. Protein product: CASSPGPREKLFF.